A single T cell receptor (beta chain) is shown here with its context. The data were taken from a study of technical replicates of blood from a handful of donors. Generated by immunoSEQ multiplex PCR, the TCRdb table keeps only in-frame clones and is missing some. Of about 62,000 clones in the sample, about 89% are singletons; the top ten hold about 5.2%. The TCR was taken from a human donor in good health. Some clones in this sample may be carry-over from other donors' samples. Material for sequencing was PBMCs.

This chain's CDR3 is CASSLALAGGTDTQYF. Written as DNA, the CDR3 is TGTGCCAGCAGCTTAGCACTAGCGGGGGGGACAGATACGCAGTATTTT. The chain links TRBV7-2 to TRBJ2-3, with TRBD2 matching 13 bases. This CDR3 has 16 residues. J gave up 3 bases and V 0 bases, and 0 bases lay outside the gene matches. The V gene's germline CDR1 is SGHTA and CDR2 FQGNSA.